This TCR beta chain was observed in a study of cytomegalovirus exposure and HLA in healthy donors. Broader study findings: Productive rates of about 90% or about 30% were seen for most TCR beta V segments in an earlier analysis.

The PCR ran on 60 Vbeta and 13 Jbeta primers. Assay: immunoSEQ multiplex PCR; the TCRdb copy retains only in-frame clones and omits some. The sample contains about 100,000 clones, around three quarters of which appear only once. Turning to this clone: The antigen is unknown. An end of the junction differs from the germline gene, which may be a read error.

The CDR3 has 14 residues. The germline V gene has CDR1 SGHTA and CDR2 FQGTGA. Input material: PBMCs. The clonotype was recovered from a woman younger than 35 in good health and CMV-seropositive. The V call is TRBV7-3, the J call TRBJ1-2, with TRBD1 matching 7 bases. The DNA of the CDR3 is TGTGCCAGCAGCCTAACAGGGGAATCTCGTCACTACACCTTC. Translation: CASSLTGESRHYTF. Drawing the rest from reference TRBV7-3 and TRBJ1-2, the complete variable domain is GAGVSQTPSNKVTEKGKYVELRCDPISGHTALYWYRQSLGQGPEFLIYFQGTGAADDSGLPNDRFFAVRPEGSVSTLKIQRTERGDSAVYLCASSLTGESRHYTFGSGTRLTVV.